The rows below give T cell receptor beta chains drawn from one sample of a study of control samples from healthy donors and cancer patients. The repertoire was sequenced with immunoSEQ multiplex PCR; TCRdb's copy has only in-frame clones and lacks some. The data show about 94,000 clones, roughly nine tenths seen once. The sequenced sample was blood. Receptors originate from a woman aged 45-60 years in good health. Each CDR3 is given with its conserved first and last residue. A D gene is named only where the DNA matches it firmly. Where a row states a size, it is once, few, many or the class of an expanded clone; other rows omit it.

len	d_gene	abundance	v_gene	j_gene	CDR3nt	CDR3aa
11	.	.	TRBV7-9	TRBJ1-3	TGTGCCAGCAGGGCTGGAAACACCATATATTTT	CASRAGNTIYF
12	.	.	TRBV29-1	TRBJ2-1	TGCAGCGTTGATTCCAGGGGCAATGAGCAGTTCTTC	CSVDSRGNEQFF
15	TRBD2	.	TRBV27	TRBJ2-5	TGTGCCAGCAGTTTACGCGGGAGAGGCAAAGAGACCCAGTACTTC	CASSLRGRGKETQYF
16	TRBD2	few	TRBV5-4	TRBJ2-5	TGTGCCAGCAGCCAGTCGGCCCTAGCGGGATTGGAGACCCAGTACTTC	CASSQSALAGLETQYF
16	.	.	TRBV11-1	TRBJ2-5	TGTGCCAGCAGCTTAAGGGTCCGGCGGGACCAAGAGACCCAGTACTTC	CASSLRVRRDQETQYF
12	.	.	TRBV12-3/TRBV12-4	TRBJ2-2	TGTGCCAGCAGCCTCCGAGCCGGGGAGCTGTTTTTT	CASSLRAGELFF
17	.	few	TRBV15	TRBJ2-3	TGTGCCACCAGCAGAGATGGCACAGGAGGCATGACAGATACGCAGTATTTT	CATSRDGTGGMTDTQYF
14	TRBD2	.	TRBV27	TRBJ2-1	TGTGCCAGCAGTTTAATTAGCGGGAAGCGTGAGCAGTTCTTC	CASSLISGKREQFF
16	TRBD1	.	TRBV3-1/TRBV3-2	TRBJ1-2	TGTGCCAGCAGCCAATCCTCGACAGGGGGCAGGTCTGGCTACACCTTC	CASSQSSTGGRSGYTF
15	.	once	TRBV3-1/TRBV3-2	TRBJ1-5	TGTGCCAGCAGCCAGACCAGGGTGTCGGGCCAGCCCCAGCATTTT	CASSQTRVSGQPQHF
16	TRBD1	.	TRBV6-1	TRBJ1-2	TGTGCCAGCAGTGCTTCAAGACAGGGAGCTAACTATGGCTACACCTTC	CASSASRQGANYGYTF
14	.	.	TRBV28	TRBJ2-5	TGTGCCAGCAGGGACGGCGGAGCACAAGAGACCCAGTACTTC	CASRDGGAQETQYF
14	.	.	TRBV7-9	TRBJ1-1	TGTGCCAGCAGCTTATCAATGGGGGGAGCTGAAGCTTTCTTT	CASSLSMGGAEAFF
15	.	.	TRBV19	TRBJ2-7	TGTGCCAGTACACGGACAGCTGCAGGCTCCTACGAGCAGTACTTC	CASTRTAAGSYEQYF
11	TRBD1	.	TRBV18	TRBJ1-3	TGTGCCAGCTCCCCCGACAGGGGCCTCTATTTT	CASSPDRGLYF
14	.	.	TRBV23-1	TRBJ2-7	TGCGCCAGCAGCCCAGGAACAGGGAGGCGCGAGCAGTACTTC	CASSPGTGRREQYF
13	.	once	TRBV12-3/TRBV12-4	TRBJ1-1	TGTGCCAGCAGTTATACAGACTTGAATGAAGCTTTCTTT	CASSYTDLNEAFF
14	.	once	TRBV28	TRBJ1-2	TGTGCCAGTAAAAATCAGGGAGTCAGCTATGGCTACACCTTC	CASKNQGVSYGYTF
11	.	once	TRBV2	TRBJ2-7	TGTGCCAGCAGCTCAAGTCACGAGCAGTACTTC	CASSSSHEQYF
13	.	.	TRBV7-2	TRBJ2-7	TGTGCCAGCAGCTTAGGAATCAGGGGCGAGCAGTACTTC	CASSLGIRGEQYF